This entry is about one T cell receptor (beta chain). These data belong to a study of blood T cell repertoires in COVID-19. The germline V gene encodes CDR1 LGHDT and CDR2 YNNKEL (reference sequence). V dropped 4 bases and J dropped 5; count of bases not matched to a gene: 9. The CDR3 is 16 amino acids. Original processing notes: Estimates of nucleated cell counts were drawn from the amplification of reference gene primers. Sequencing used immunoSEQ multiplex PCR; TCRdb keeps in-frame clones, though not all of them. The DNA gave D and trimming, while V, J and clone size come from that table. The table has roughly 100,000 clones, 91% seen once.

Sequencing input: peripheral blood. This TCR was sampled from a man younger than 35 with acute or convalescent COVID-19. The chain carries TRBV3-1 (or the pseudogene TRBV3-2) and TRBJ2-2; 8 bases are shared with TRBD2. This chain's CDR3 is CASSPGGALGTGELFF. The CDR3 bases are TGTGCCAGCAGCCCCGGGGGGGCCTTGGGGACCGGGGAGCTGTTTTTT.